The 32 T cell receptor beta chains reported below all come from one sample, sequenced in a study of T cell responses to AZD1222 COVID-19 vaccine. Clones were sequenced by immunoSEQ multiplex PCR, and TCRdb holds only the in-frame ones, with some missing. The table includes 130,000 or so clones, just over 90% detected once. This material consisted of peripheral blood, taken on day 0 of AZD1222 vaccination. The origin of the receptors is an adult in good health.

This sequence joins TRBV6-5 and TRBJ1-3; D possibly corresponds to TRBD1 (6 bases). The CDR3 has 14 amino acids. V lost 7 bases and J lost 1, with 11 bases in between. CDR1 MNHEY and CDR2 SVGAGI come from the germline V gene. This chain's CDR3 is CASNQQGSGNTIYF. The CDR3 DNA reads as TGTGCCAGCAACCAACAGGGTTCTGGAAACACCATATATTTT.

This clone is a singleton in its sample. The gene calls are TRBV14 and TRBJ2-2; 7 bases are shared with TRBD2. The CDR3 extends over 17 amino acids. Per germline, CDR1 SGHDN and CDR2 FVKESK. The V and J ends lost 4 bases and 6 bases, in that order; junction bases with no gene match: 14. CDR3 in amino acids: CASSLYLLASGAGELFF. The CDR3 nucleotides are TGTGCCAGCAGCCTATATCTACTAGCGAGTGGGGCCGGGGAGCTGTTTTTT.

This chain joins TRBV27 and TRBJ2-7; D unresolved. This CDR3 is built from 15 residues. The V end lost 3 bases, the J end lost 4 bases, and 16 bases lay between the germline ends. The germline gives CDR1 MNHEY, CDR2 SMNVEV (reference sequence). The CDR3 region has the DNA TGTGCCAGCAGTTTCGAATCATACCTTGAGTACGAGCAGTACTTC. Protein product: CASSFESYLEYEQYF.

The rearrangement links TRBV28 to TRBJ1-6; TRBD1 matches 10 bases. Germline loops: CDR1 MDHEN, CDR2 SYDVKM. J lost 7 bases, V lost 5 bases, and 2 bases had no gene match. The CDR3 is made up of 14 amino acids. The CDR3 loop reads CASSRDRGNSPLHF. CDR3 sequence (DNA): TGTGCCAGCAGTCGGGACAGGGGAAATTCACCCCTCCACTTT.

This clone has only one observation. This chain uses TRBV7-2 with TRBJ2-3; TRBD2 matches 8 bases. The germline CDR1 and CDR2 sequences are SGHTA and FQGNSA. Trimming at V came to 4 bases and at J to 3 bases, leaving 12 bases not matched to a gene. The CDR3 is 17 amino acids. The CDR3 nucleotides read TGTGCCAGCAGCTACGGGCGGGGGGCTCGAAGGACAGATACGCAGTATTTT. Encoded protein: CASSYGRGARRTDTQYF.

The chain uses TRBV19 and TRBJ2-7; D possibly uses TRBD1 or TRBD2 (5 bases each). Deletions cut 1 base from V and 0 bases from J, with 7 bases between. Germline-derived CDR1 and CDR2 are LNHDA and SQIVND (reference sequence). The CDR3 spans 14 residues. In DNA, the CDR3 is TGTGCCAGTAGTATAGTCGGGACCTCCTACGAGCAGTACTTC. Encoded protein: CASSIVGTSYEQYF.

The table lists this clone with a count of one. The chain links TRBV6-1 to TRBJ2-5; tentative D call: TRBD2 (6 bases). The length of the CDR3 is 15 residues. V lost 2 bases and J 1 base, leaving 11 bases between the germline ends. Germline-derived CDR1 and CDR2 are MNHNS and SASEGT. The CDR3 sequence is CASSENGRLQETQYF. The CDR3 DNA follows: TGTGCCAGCAGTGAAAACGGGAGACTCCAAGAGACCCAGTACTTC.

This chain joins TRBV28 and TRBJ1-2; D not resolved. This CDR3 spans 15 amino acids. Trimming cost V 4 bases and J 8 bases, with 20 bases left between them. The germline V gene has CDR1 MDHEN and CDR2 SYDVKM. The CDR3 nucleotides read TGTGCCAGCAGTTGGCGTTCAGAGGCTTTAGTCGGCTACACCTTC. It is translated as CASSWRSEALVGYTF.

The chain uses TRBV3-1 (or the pseudogene TRBV3-2) and TRBJ1-2, with D uncertain. Looked up from germline, CDR1 is LGHDT and CDR2 is YNNKEL (reference sequence). With 0 bases removed from V and 7 bases from J, the gap between germline ends came to 9 bases. This CDR3 is built from 13 residues. CDR3 coding DNA: TGTGCCAGCAGCCAAGAGATTAACGGTGGCTACACCTTC. This sequence encodes CASSQEINGGYTF.

The chain is built from TRBV2 and TRBJ2-4; 9 nucleotides align to TRBD1. The CDR3 is 19 amino acids. In germline, CDR1 is SNHLY, CDR2 FYNNEI. Germline trimming cut 10 bases from V and 0 bases from J; bases unmatched to any gene: 19. CDR3: CAITSVWTGEGIAKNIQYF. The CDR3 DNA follows: TGTGCCATCACATCCGTTTGGACAGGGGAAGGAATAGCCAAAAACATTCAGTACTTC.

The rearrangement links TRBV11-3 to TRBJ2-1, with a tentative D call TRBD1 (6 bases). Germline values: CDR1 SGHNT, CDR2 YENEEA. Trimming shortened V by 1 base and J by 6 bases, and 10 bases separated the two germline ends. This CDR3 comprises 14 residues. The CDR3 coding sequence is TGTGCCAGCAGCTTAGTAGACAGGCCCAATGAGCAGTTCTTC. Residues: CASSLVDRPNEQFF. The variable domain in full, completed from reference TRBV11-3 and TRBJ2-1, reads EAGVVQSPRYKIIEKKQPVAFWCNPISGHNTLYWYLQNLGQGPELLIRYENEEAVDDSQLPKDRFSAERLKGVDSTLKIQPAELGDSAVYLCASSLVDRPNEQFFGPGTRLTVL.

This sequence joins TRBV11-2 and TRBJ1-3, with D tentatively TRBD1 (6 bases). V lost 2 bases to trimming and J lost 0 bases, with 17 bases between them. The CDR3 length is 18 residues. CDR1 SGHAT and CDR2 FQNNGV come from the germline V gene. The CDR3 is CASSLRMGDTDSGNTIYF. In DNA form, the CDR3 reads TGTGCCAGCAGCTTACGAATGGGGGACACGGACTCTGGAAACACCATATATTTT.

The chain carries TRBV5-1 and TRBJ1-2; TRBD1 agrees at 7 bases. J lost 3 bases, V lost 3 bases, and 5 bases had no gene match. CDR1 is SGHRS, CDR2 YFSETQ, per germline. The CDR3 consists of 14 residues. The CDR3 region has the DNA TGCGCCAGCAGCTCGGGGACAGAAGACTATGGCTACACCTTC. Protein sequence: CASSSGTEDYGYTF.

The chain couples TRBV7-8 to TRBJ2-7; TRBD1 matches at 7 bases. With 11 bases clipped from V and 5 bases from J, the junction kept 12 bases outside the gene matches. The germline CDR1 and CDR2 sequences are SGHVS and FQNEAQ. The CDR3 totals 13 residues. CDR3 protein: CAVTTGNFDEQYF. Here the CDR3 DNA reads TGTGCCGTCACGACAGGGAATTTCGACGAGCAGTACTTC.

This clone was observed a few times. CDR3 residues: CASSSYGQGAGELFF. The CDR3 DNA reads as TGTGCCAGCAGTTCCTACGGACAGGGGGCCGGGGAGCTGTTTTTT. V gene TRBV6-1 combines with J gene TRBJ2-2, with TRBD1 identical over 10 bases. CDR1 is MNHNS and CDR2 is SASEGT in the germline V gene. There are 15 residues in the CDR3. V lost 5 bases and J lost 6; bases outside the gene matches: 6.

For this clone: A read error may account for a junction end that differs from germline. The genes are TRBV4-1 and TRBJ1-1, with 11 bases fitting TRBD1. The CDR3 totals 15 residues. CDR1 and CDR2 from the germline V gene are MGHRA and YSYEKL. DNA of the CDR3: TGCGCCAGCAGTCAAGGGGACAGGGGGGGCACTGAAGCTTTCTTT. This gives the protein CASSQGDRGGTEAFF.

This chain links TRBV21-1 with TRBJ2-7. TRBV21-1 is assigned pseudogene status. The CDR3 contains 12 residues. CDR3: CASSTTHYEQYF. The CDR3 DNA is TGTGCCAGCAGCACGACCCACTACGAGCAGTACTTC.

The chain joins TRBV5-1 to TRBJ2-2, with D tentatively TRBD1 (6 bases). CDR3 length equals 15 residues. V lost 4 bases to trimming and J lost 0 bases, with 10 bases between them. Germline loops: CDR1 SGHRS, CDR2 YFSETQ. The CDR3 region has the DNA TGCGCCAGCAGCGTCGGGACACCGAACACCGGGGAGCTGTTTTTT. Translating gives CASSVGTPNTGELFF. Full variable domain (missing parts from reference TRBV5-1 and TRBJ2-2): KAGVTQTPRYLIKTRGQQVTLSCSPISGHRSVSWYQQTPGQGLQFLFEYFSETQRNKGNFPGRFSGRQFSNSRSEMNVSTLELGDSALYLCASSVGTPNTGELFFGEGSRLTVL.

The chain carries TRBV6-5 and TRBJ2-3; D might be TRBD2 (5 bases). The CDR3 spans 13 residues. Looked up from germline, CDR1 is MNHEY and CDR2 is SVGAGI. Trimming cost V 0 bases and J 11 bases, with 12 bases left between them. CDR3 DNA: TGTGCCAGCAGTTACTCGGAGGACTGGGAGCAGTATTTT. Translating gives CASSYSEDWEQYF.

This chain uses TRBV10-3 with TRBJ1-2, with TRBD1 matching 7 bases. Trimming removed 9 bases from V and 1 base from J; junction bases left unmatched: 11. This CDR3 has 15 residues. Germline CDR1 and CDR2: ENHRY and SYGVKD. The CDR3 spells CAINSGTAINYGYTF. CDR3 nucleotides: TGTGCCATAAATTCTGGGACAGCCATTAACTATGGCTACACCTTC.

V gene TRBV27 combines with J gene TRBJ1-1; 7 bases map to TRBD1. CDR3 size: 14 residues. The V and J ends lost 0 bases and 4 bases, in that order; junction bases with no gene match: 2. Germline V gives CDR1 MNHEY, CDR2 SMNVEV (reference sequence). This CDR3 is CASSLSRGGTEAFF. The CDR3 region has the DNA TGTGCCAGCAGTTTATCCAGGGGGGGCACTGAAGCTTTCTTT.

The gene calls are TRBV20-1 and TRBJ1-1, with unresolved D. Between the trimmed V and J ends, which lost 3 bases and 4 bases, there was a span of 6 bases. This CDR3 has 11 residues. Looked up from germline, CDR1 is DFQATT and CDR2 is SNEGSKA (reference sequence). DNA for the CDR3: TGCAGTGCTAGCCCTGTCACTGAAGCTTTCTTT. This gives the protein CSASPVTEAFF.

The V gene is TRBV6-5, the J gene TRBJ2-7; 9 positions agree with TRBD2. Germline CDR1 and CDR2: MNHEY and SVGAGI. The CDR3 is made up of 15 amino acids. The J segment lost 6 bases and the V segment lost 7 bases, leaving 13 bases of the junction unmatched. CDR3 loop: CASTLGRLAGSEQYF. The DNA for the CDR3 is TGTGCCAGCACCCTGGGGAGGCTAGCGGGGAGCGAGCAGTACTTC.

This clone came up a few times. The V call is TRBV7-9, the J call TRBJ2-1, with D perhaps matching TRBD1 (6 bases). The length of the CDR3 is 15 residues. Germline V gene lookup returns CDR1 SEHNR and CDR2 FQNEAQ (reference sequence). The V end was cut by 3 bases, the J end by 10 bases, with 19 bases between. The CDR3, as DNA: TGTGCCAGCAGCTTTAGCAGGGGCCGGGGCGAAGAGCAGTTCTTC. This codes for CASSFSRGRGEEQFF.

The chain carries TRBV5-1 and TRBJ1-4; TRBD1 aligns across 9 bases. Germline V CDR1 and CDR2: SGHRS, YFSETQ. The J segment lost 8 bases and the V segment lost 4 bases, leaving 6 bases of the junction unmatched. This CDR3 spans 14 amino acids. The CDR3 nucleotides read TGCGCCAGCAGCGCTGGACAGGGGCCAGAAAAACTGTTTTTT. This codes for CASSAGQGPEKLFF.

The CDR3 loop reads CASSESRDRVYGYTF. CDR3 in DNA: TGCGCCAGCAGTGAGTCGAGGGACAGGGTCTATGGCTACACCTTC. The chain uses TRBV10-2 and TRBJ1-2; TRBD1 matches at 9 bases. CDR3 size: 15 residues. In germline, CDR1 is WSHSY, CDR2 SAAADI. Trimming took 0 bases from V and 4 from J; bases not matched to a gene: 3.

This clone was recorded only once. The same CDR3 is also encoded by other DNA sequences in this sample. V usage is TRBV19 and J usage is TRBJ1-1; 9 bases are shared with TRBD1. Trimming at V came to 3 bases and at J to 1 base, leaving 0 bases not matched to a gene. Per the germline V gene, CDR1 is LNHDA and CDR2 is SQIVND (reference sequence). The CDR3 is 14 residues long. CDR3 sequence: CASSMGQGNTEAFF. CDR3 DNA: TGTGCCAGTAGTATGGGACAGGGGAACACTGAAGCTTTCTTT.

The chain uses TRBV7-9 and TRBJ2-1; 9 bases agree with TRBD2. This CDR3 region has 16 residues. V shed 1 base, J shed 0 bases, and the junction held 1 base outside the gene matches. Germline CDR1 SEHNR, CDR2 FQNEAQ (reference sequence). The CDR3 protein is CASSLGRGGSYNEQFF. As DNA, the CDR3 is TGTGCCAGCAGCTTAGGGCGGGGGGGCTCCTACAATGAGCAGTTCTTC.

CDR3 sequence: CASSPDTGELFF. Here the CDR3 DNA reads TGTGCCAGCAGTCCAGACACCGGGGAGCTGTTTTTT. This chain joins TRBV6-5 and TRBJ2-2; no firm D call. The V end was cut by 5 bases, the J end by 3 bases, with 4 bases between. The germline V gene encodes CDR1 MNHEY and CDR2 SVGAGI. The CDR3 has 12 amino acids.

The chain has TRBV9 and TRBJ2-7, with D perhaps matching TRBD1 or TRBD2 (5 bases each). Deletions cut 0 bases from V and 0 bases from J, with 10 bases between. The germline gives CDR1 SGDLS, CDR2 YYNGEE. This CDR3 comprises 15 residues. CDR3 residues: CASSVGDLSSYEQYF. Written as DNA, the CDR3 is TGTGCCAGCAGCGTAGGGGACCTGAGCTCCTACGAGCAGTACTTC.

The V gene is TRBV5-1, the J gene TRBJ1-3; TRBD1 aligns across 7 bases. The CDR3 spans 14 residues. The V and J ends lost 2 bases and 4 bases, in that order; junction bases with no gene match: 3. Germline assignment: CDR1 SGHRS and CDR2 YFSETQ. The DNA for the CDR3 is TGCGCCAGCAGCTTAACAGGGGAAGGAAACACCATATATTTT. Amino acid sequence: CASSLTGEGNTIYF.

The V gene is TRBV18, the J gene TRBJ1-5, with 10 bases lining up with TRBD1. This CDR3 is 14 amino acids long. The germline V gene has CDR1 KGHSH and CDR2 LQKENI. Trimming took 6 bases from V and 6 from J; bases not matched to a gene: 5. The CDR3 DNA reads as TGTGCCAGCTCTCGGGACAGGGGATCTCAGCCCCAGCATTTT. The encoded protein is CASSRDRGSQPQHF.